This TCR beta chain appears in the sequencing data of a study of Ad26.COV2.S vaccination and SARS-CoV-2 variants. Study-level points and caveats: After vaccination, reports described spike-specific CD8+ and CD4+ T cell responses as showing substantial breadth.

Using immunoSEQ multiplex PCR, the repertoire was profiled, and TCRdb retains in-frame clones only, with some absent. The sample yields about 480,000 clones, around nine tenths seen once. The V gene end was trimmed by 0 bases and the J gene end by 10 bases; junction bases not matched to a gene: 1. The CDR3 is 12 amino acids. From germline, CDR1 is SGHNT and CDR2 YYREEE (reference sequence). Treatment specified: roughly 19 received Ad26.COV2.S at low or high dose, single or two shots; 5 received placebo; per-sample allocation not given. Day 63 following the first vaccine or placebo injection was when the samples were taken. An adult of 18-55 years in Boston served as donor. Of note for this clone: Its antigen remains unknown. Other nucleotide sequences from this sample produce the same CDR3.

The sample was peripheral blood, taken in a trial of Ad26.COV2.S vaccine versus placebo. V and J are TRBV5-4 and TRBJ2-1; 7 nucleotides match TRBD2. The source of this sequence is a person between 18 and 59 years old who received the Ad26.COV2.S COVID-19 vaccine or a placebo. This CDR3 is CASSLGLAEQFF. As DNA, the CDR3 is TGTGCCAGCAGCTTGGGACTAGCAGAGCAGTTCTTC.